A single sample is the source of the 32 T cell receptor beta chains below, sequenced in a study of blood T cells in healthy people across ages. Combining a sample-barcoded 5' primer with a J-beta primer mix, a second PCR ran for roughly 7 to 11 cycles. TCRdb analysed the 5' RACE reads with MiXCR anew, one entry per CDR3 protein. The sample lists some 700,000 distinct CDR3 sequences; 40% to 45% were seen once. Input material: blood. These receptors all come from a woman in her sixties or seventies in good health.

This clonotype was seen a handful of times. The chain is built from TRBV6-2 or TRBV6-3 and TRBJ2-1; 11 bases are shared with TRBD2. Trimming removed 4 bases from V and 9 bases from J; junction bases left unmatched: 5. The germline V gene encodes CDR1 MNHEY and CDR2 SVGEGT. The CDR3 covers 14 residues. DNA for the CDR3: TGTGCCAGCAGTTTTAGCGGGGGGGATGGTGAGCAGTTCTTC. It translates to CASSFSGGDGEQFF.

This chain connects TRBV7-2 to TRBJ1-4, with a weak D call TRBD1 (5 bases). This CDR3 contains 14 residues. The germline V gene encodes CDR1 SGHTA and CDR2 FQGNSA. V shed 5 bases and J shed 3 bases, with 10 bases lying between them. The CDR3 spells CASSARVANEKLFF. CDR3 DNA: TGTGCCAGCAGCGCCAGGGTGGCTAATGAAAAACTGTTTTTT.

V gene TRBV3-1 combines with J gene TRBJ1-2; D uncertain. The germline V gene encodes CDR1 LGHDT and CDR2 YNNKEL (reference sequence). V shed 4 bases and J shed 0 bases, with 18 bases lying between them. CDR3 length equals 17 residues. Here the CDR3 DNA reads TGTGCCAGCAGCCCGGGAGGAGTCCTTACATCTAACTATGGCTACACCTTC. This sequence encodes CASSPGGVLTSNYGYTF.

The chain couples TRBV7-9 to TRBJ2-3; the D is unclear. The CDR3 runs to 14 residues. Germline CDR1 reads SEHNR; CDR2 reads FQNEAQ (reference sequence). With 3 bases removed from V and 8 bases from J, the gap between germline ends came to 15 bases. DNA for the CDR3: TGTGCCAGCAGCTTTGGCGTCCCGTCTGGTACGCAGTATTTT. Translating gives CASSFGVPSGTQYF.

The J gene is TRBJ1-2, the V gene TRBV12-5; no firm D call. This CDR3 has 11 amino acids. Looked up from germline, CDR1 is LGHNT and CDR2 is FRNRAP. The V and J ends lost 5 bases and 4 bases respectively, with 5 bases between them. DNA of the CDR3: TGTGCTAGTGGTCCCGGCTATGGCTACACCTTC. Translating it yields CASGPGYGYTF.

V gene TRBV15 combines with J gene TRBJ1-1; D not resolved. V lost 1 base and J 0 bases, leaving 9 bases between the germline ends. Germline CDR1 and CDR2: LNHNV and YYDKDF (reference sequence). CDR3 length equals 15 residues. This CDR3 reads CATSRGVGMNTEAFF. Written as DNA, the CDR3 is TGTGCCACCAGCAGAGGCGTGGGAATGAACACTGAAGCTTTCTTT.

This clonotype was counted a few times. This chain joins TRBV12-3 or TRBV12-4 and TRBJ2-1, with 10 nucleotides matching TRBD2. The V and J ends lost 6 bases and 7 bases, in that order; junction bases with no gene match: 9. This CDR3 comprises 15 residues. CDR3 amino acids: CASRPSGRARNEQFF. The CDR3 DNA follows: TGTGCCAGCAGACCGAGCGGGAGGGCCCGGAATGAGCAGTTCTTC.

This clonotype appeared a few times. V and J are TRBV12-3 or TRBV12-4 and TRBJ2-7, with D perhaps being TRBD1 or TRBD2 (5 bases each). V was trimmed by 6 bases and J by 7 bases, leaving 19 bases between them. This CDR3 comprises 14 residues. DNA for the CDR3: TGTGCCAGCAGGCAGGCCACCGGGACCCGTGAGCAGTACTTC. The encoded protein is CASRQATGTREQYF.

The gene calls are TRBV3-1 and TRBJ2-7; 10 positions match TRBD2. V lost 1 base, J lost 3 bases, and 3 bases stayed unmatched. The CDR3 totals 15 residues. Germline V gene sequence: CDR1 LGHDT, CDR2 YNNKEL (reference sequence). CDR3 residues: CASSQVSSGGYEQYF. DNA for the CDR3: TGTGCCAGCAGCCAAGTGTCTAGCGGGGGCTACGAGCAGTACTTC.

This clonotype was detected only once. The junction does not match germline at one end; this may be a read error. The chain recombines TRBV12-3 or TRBV12-4 with TRBJ2-3; D uncertain. The CDR3 has 12 amino acids. In DNA form, the CDR3 reads TGTGCCAGCAGATTAGTGCCAGATACGCAGTATTTT. Protein product: CASRLVPDTQYF.

V is TRBV2 and J is TRBJ2-7; the match to TRBD2 covers 10 bases. The V gene end was trimmed by 6 bases and the J gene end by 2 bases; junction bases not matched to a gene: 4. The CDR3 totals 14 residues. In germline, CDR1 is SNHLY, CDR2 FYNNEI. CDR3 region: CASRLAGSTYEQYF. CDR3 nucleotides: TGTGCCAGCAGACTAGCGGGGAGTACCTACGAGCAGTACTTC. Looking up the rest from reference TRBV2 and TRBJ2-7 gives the full variable domain: EPEVTQTPSHQVTQMGQEVILRCVPISNHLYFYWYRQILGQKVEFLVSFYNNEISEKSEIFDDQFSVERPDGSNFTLKIRSTKLEDSAMYFCASRLAGSTYEQYFGPGTRLTVT.

The chain couples TRBV12-3 or TRBV12-4 to TRBJ1-2; D is ambiguous. The V gene lost 2 bases and the J gene lost 7 bases, with 17 bases spanning the gap. The length of the CDR3 is 15 residues. The CDR3 here is CASSLQAPLLSGYTF. CDR3 DNA: TGTGCCAGCAGTTTACAGGCTCCCTTATTGAGTGGCTACACCTTC.

This clonotype was recorded a few times. This chain uses TRBV29-1 with TRBJ2-1, with TRBD2 matching over 9 bases. V shed 1 base, J shed 1 base, and the junction held 8 bases outside the gene matches. The CDR3 has 17 amino acids. The germline gives CDR1 SQVTM, CDR2 ANQGSEA. The CDR3 sequence: CSVEGSAGGSSYNEQFF. The DNA for the CDR3 is TGCAGCGTTGAAGGGTCAGCGGGGGGATCGTCCTACAATGAGCAGTTCTTC.

This sequence joins TRBV21-1 and TRBJ1-6; the table gives TRBD1 as D, unverified against the DNA. TRBV21-1 represents a pseudogene. The CDR3 covers 15 residues. CDR3 protein: CASRDRDRGRSPLHF. DNA of the CDR3: TGTGCCAGCAGAGACAGGGACAGGGGGCGGTCACCCCTCCACTTT.

The V call is TRBV6-5, the J call TRBJ1-6; TRBD1 aligns across 8 bases. CDR1 MNHEY and CDR2 SVGAGI come from the germline V gene. J lost 4 bases, V lost 6 bases, and 5 bases had no gene match. The CDR3 is 15 amino acids. The CDR3 here is CASSFQGAYNSPLHF. The CDR3, as DNA: TGTGCCAGCAGCTTCCAGGGGGCTTATAATTCACCCCTCCACTTT.

There are a few counts of this clonotype. The rearrangement uses TRBV20-1 and TRBJ2-5; no definite D call. In germline, CDR1 is DFQATT, CDR2 SNEGSKA (reference sequence). Trimming left V 3 bases short and J 3 bases short, with 11 bases between. This CDR3 spans 13 amino acids. The CDR3 is CSASRTVKETQYF. CDR3 DNA sequence: TGCAGTGCTAGTCGTACGGTTAAAGAGACCCAGTACTTC.

This clonotype was observed a handful of times. This sequence joins TRBV6-2 or TRBV6-3 and TRBJ2-1; D uncertain. The CDR3 sequence is 11 residues long. Trimming pared 6 bases from V and 11 bases from J, leaving 11 bases between. Germline V gene sequence: CDR1 MNHEY, CDR2 SVGEGT. CDR3 residues: CASRSLFQQFF. CDR3 DNA sequence: TGTGCCAGCAGGAGCCTGTTTCAGCAGTTCTTC.

This chain connects TRBV6-1 to TRBJ1-6; no clear D gene. Germline-derived CDR1 and CDR2 are MNHNS and SASEGT. V lost 0 bases to trimming and J lost 4 bases, with 7 bases between them. This CDR3 region has 15 residues. The CDR3 sequence: CASSEATEYNSPLHF. The CDR3 bases are TGTGCCAGCAGTGAAGCGACCGAGTATAATTCACCCCTCCACTTT.

The chain has TRBV3-1 and TRBJ2-5; possibly TRBD1 for D (6 bases). The assigned J gene may be wrong: the sequence end matches TRBJ2-7 better. The germline V gene encodes CDR1 LGHDT and CDR2 YNNKEL (reference sequence). This CDR3 region has 13 residues. The CDR3 region is CASSIRTDYEQYF. CDR3 bases: TGTGCCAGCAGCATCCGGACAGACTACGAGCAGTACTTC.

This chain links TRBV4-3 with TRBJ1-1, with D maybe TRBD1 (5 bases). Trimming pared 0 bases from V and 5 bases from J, leaving 19 bases between. Germline loops: CDR1 LGHNA, CDR2 YSLEER. The CDR3 loop spans 17 amino acids. The CDR3 loop reads CASSQEGTWNQGTEAFF. The CDR3 region has the DNA TGCGCCAGCAGCCAAGAAGGCACATGGAACCAGGGAACTGAAGCTTTCTTT.

This clonotype was counted only a few times. The rearrangement links TRBV5-5 to TRBJ1-5, with D tentatively TRBD1 (5 bases). Germline assignment: CDR1 SGHKS and CDR2 YYEKEE (reference sequence). V lost 3 bases to trimming and J lost 0 bases, with 19 bases between them. This CDR3 region has 18 residues. CDR3: CASSSWGGRWNSNQPQHF. CDR3 bases: TGTGCCAGCAGCTCCTGGGGGGGGAGATGGAATAGCAATCAGCCCCAGCATTTT.

The chain couples TRBV19 to TRBJ2-1; unclear D gene. This CDR3 is built from 13 residues. The germline V and J ends were trimmed by 8 bases and 10 bases, with 18 bases remaining between them. CDR1 is LNHDA, CDR2 SQIVND, per germline (reference sequence). For the CDR3, the DNA is TGTGCCAGTCTACGGACGGACCTGGGGGAGCAGTTCTTC. Protein sequence: CASLRTDLGEQFF.

V is TRBV29-1 and J is TRBJ2-4; D is unresolved. The closer fit of TRBJ2-5 to the DNA end suggests the J call may be wrong. The CDR3 is 12 amino acids. CDR1 and CDR2 from the germline V gene are SQVTM and ANQGSEA. The CDR3: CSVDGYEETQYF. CDR3 nucleotides: TGCAGCGTTGATGGGTATGAAGAGACCCAGTACTTC.

On this clonotype: A single base separates this from a much larger clone, so it may be a read error. V gene TRBV15 combines with J gene TRBJ2-1, with D possibly called TRBD1 or TRBD2 (5 bases each). The J call may be wrong; the DNA end is better matched by TRBJ2-7. The CDR3 length is 15 residues. Per the germline V gene, CDR1 is LNHNV and CDR2 is YYDKDF (reference sequence). The CDR3 DNA follows: TGTGCCACCAGCGTTTCGAGGGGCTCCTACAATGAGCAGTACTTC. As protein: CATSVSRGSYNEQYF.

The chain employs TRBV7-3 and TRBJ2-5; D perhaps matches TRBD2 (6 bases). Germline V gene sequence: CDR1 SGHTA, CDR2 FQGTGA. The CDR3 runs to 15 residues. V was trimmed by 5 bases and J by 11 bases, leaving 24 bases between them. The CDR3 protein is CASSPSGTESNEQYF. The CDR3, as DNA: TGTGCCAGCAGCCCCTCCGGGACTGAAAGTAATGAGCAGTACTTC. The complete variable domain, with remaining parts taken from reference TRBV7-3 and TRBJ2-5, reads GAGVSQTPSNKVTEKGKYVELRCDPISGHTALYWYRQSLGQGPEFLIYFQGTGAADDSGLPNDRFFAVRPEGSVSTLKIQRTERGDSAVYLCASSPSGTESNEQYFGPGTRLLVL.

There are a few counts of this clonotype. The V call is TRBV7-2, the J call TRBJ2-7; 16 bases are a match to TRBD2. The V gene's germline CDR1 is SGHTA and CDR2 FQGNSA. V trimming: 4 bases; J trimming: 2 bases; junction bases outside the gene matches: 8. CDR3 size: 18 residues. CDR3 nucleotides: TGTGCCAGCAGCTCGTCGGGACTAGCGGGAGGGCCAGCCTACGAGCAGTACTTC. This codes for CASSSSGLAGGPAYEQYF.

As for this clonotype: At one of its ends the junction is not consistent with the germline gene, which may arise from a read error. In DNA form, the CDR3 reads TGTGCCAGCATCCAAGATTTGGCAGGGGGCTTGTACTTC. It specifies CASIQDLAGGLYF. This chain connects TRBV3-1 to TRBJ2-5; 8 bases map to TRBD1. The CDR3 runs 13 residues. Germline V CDR1 and CDR2: LGHDT, YNNKEL (reference sequence).

The genes are TRBV20-1 and TRBJ1-6; D remains ambiguous. V was pared by 3 bases and J by 3 bases, with 6 bases between. The CDR3 has 13 amino acids. Germline assignment: CDR1 DFQATT and CDR2 SNEGSKA (reference sequence). The CDR3 protein is CSASAGYNSPLHF. CDR3 DNA sequence: TGCAGTGCTAGTGCAGGCTATAATTCACCCCTCCACTTT.

The table lists this clonotype with a few counts. The chain is built from TRBV9 and TRBJ1-1; D is undetermined. Germline CDR1 is SGDLS and CDR2 is YYNGEE. The V end was cut by 0 bases, the J end by 7 bases, with 10 bases between. The CDR3 is made up of 13 amino acids. The CDR3 here is CASSVDWSDEAFF. CDR3 coding DNA: TGTGCCAGCAGCGTAGACTGGTCAGATGAAGCTTTCTTT. The whole variable domain, filled in from reference TRBV9 and TRBJ1-1, reads DSGVTQTPKHLITATGQRVTLRCSPRSGDLSVYWYQQSLDQGLQFLIQYYNGEERAKGNILERFSAQQFPDLHSELNLSSLELGDSALYFCASSVDWSDEAFFGQGTRLTVV.

This clonotype was seen a handful of times. This sequence joins TRBV14 and TRBJ2-5; 11 bases are a match to TRBD2. The DNA end is more similar to TRBJ2-7, so the J call may be wrong. Germline CDR1 reads SGHDN; CDR2 reads FVKESK. The CDR3 runs 16 residues. CDR3 region: CASSQERASGRYEQYF. The CDR3 coding sequence is TGTGCCAGCAGCCAAGAAAGAGCTAGCGGGAGGTACGAGCAGTACTTC.

Remarks on this clonotype: The junction and the germline gene differ at one end; a read error may be behind it. The CDR3 spells CASSSGHSSYKQYF. Here the CDR3 DNA reads TGTGCCAGCAGTTCTGGACACAGTTCCTACAAGCAGTACTTC. This sequence joins TRBV6-5 and TRBJ2-7; D is perhaps TRBD1 (5 bases). CDR3 length: 14 amino acids. The germline V gene has CDR1 MNHEY and CDR2 SVGAGI.

The CDR3 is CASSWTAESEQFF. As DNA, the CDR3 is TGTGCCAGCAGCTGGACAGCAGAGTCGGAGCAGTTCTTC. J is TRBJ2-1 and V is TRBV5-5; weak D call: TRBD1 (6 bases). The V end was cut by 3 bases, the J end by 10 bases, with 14 bases between. Germline lookup yields CDR1 SGHKS and CDR2 YYEKEE (reference sequence). CDR3 size: 13 residues.